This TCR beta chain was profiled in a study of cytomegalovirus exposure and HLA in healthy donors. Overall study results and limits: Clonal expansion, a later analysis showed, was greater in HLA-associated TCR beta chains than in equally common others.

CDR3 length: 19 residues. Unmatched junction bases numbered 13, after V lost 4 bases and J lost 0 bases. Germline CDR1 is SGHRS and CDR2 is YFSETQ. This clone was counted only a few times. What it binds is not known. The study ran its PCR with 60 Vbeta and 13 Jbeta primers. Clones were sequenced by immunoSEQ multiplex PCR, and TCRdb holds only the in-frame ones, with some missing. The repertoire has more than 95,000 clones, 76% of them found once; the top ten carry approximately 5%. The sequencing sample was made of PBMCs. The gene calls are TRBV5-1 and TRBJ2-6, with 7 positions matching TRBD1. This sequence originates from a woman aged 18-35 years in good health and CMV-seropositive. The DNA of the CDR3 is TGCGCCAGCAGCAACCCGACGGGACAGAAAAGCTCTGGGGCCAACGTCCTGACTTTC. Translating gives CASSNPTGQKSSGANVLTF.